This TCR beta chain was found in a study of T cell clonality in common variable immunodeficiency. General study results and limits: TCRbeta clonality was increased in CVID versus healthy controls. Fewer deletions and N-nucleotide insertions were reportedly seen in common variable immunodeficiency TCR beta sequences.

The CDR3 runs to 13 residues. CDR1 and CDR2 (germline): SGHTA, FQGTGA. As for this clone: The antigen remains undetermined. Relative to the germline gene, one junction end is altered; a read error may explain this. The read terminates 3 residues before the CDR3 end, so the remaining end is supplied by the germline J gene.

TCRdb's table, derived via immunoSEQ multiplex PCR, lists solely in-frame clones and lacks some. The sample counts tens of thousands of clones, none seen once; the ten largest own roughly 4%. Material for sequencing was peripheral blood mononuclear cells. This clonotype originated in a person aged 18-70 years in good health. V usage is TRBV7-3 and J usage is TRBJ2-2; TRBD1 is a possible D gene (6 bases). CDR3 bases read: TGTTCCAGCAGCTCTAACAGGGCTTCACCG. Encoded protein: CSSSSNRASP. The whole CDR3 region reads CSSSSNRASPLFF.